The clone carrying this T cell receptor beta chain showed up just a few times. The data are from a study of early T cells in non-severe SARS-CoV-2 infection. Trimming removed 5 bases from V and 4 bases from J, with 20 bases in between. This CDR3 has 16 residues. Germline assignment: CDR1 MNHEY and CDR2 SVGEGT. Each CDR3 protein gets one entry after TCRdb re-called the 5' RACE reads with MiXCR. The table shows approximately 15,000 distinct CDR3 sequences, with about 5% occurring only once. The sample in question was whole blood, obtained at baseline. The receptor was derived from an adult who was a healthcare worker with PCR-confirmed SARS-CoV-2 infection or an uninfected control (not recorded which). The chain carries TRBV6-2 or TRBV6-3 and TRBJ1-1, with D perhaps matching TRBD1 (5 bases). CDR3 protein: CASSSLSRPGGTEAFF. The CDR3, as DNA: TGTGCCAGCAGTAGCCTGTCTAGGCCCGGGGGCACTGAAGCTTTCTTT.